The 19 T cell receptor beta chains below were found in one sample sequenced in a study of cytomegalovirus exposure and HLA in healthy donors. The PCR contained 60 Vbeta and 13 Jbeta primers. Sequencing was performed with immunoSEQ multiplex PCR; in TCRdb, only in-frame clones are kept and a portion is missing. Counted here are some 99,000 clones, about 86% occurring once; the ten biggest clones make up roughly 2%. The sequenced sample was PBMCs. The receptors were gathered from a woman in her thirties in good health and CMV-seronegative.

V is TRBV9 and J is TRBJ2-3, with D possibly TRBD2 on 6 matching bases. CDR3 length equals 15 residues. CDR1 SGDLS and CDR2 YYNGEE come from the germline V gene. V lost 7 bases to trimming and J lost 5 bases, with 20 bases between them. The DNA for the CDR3 is TGTGCCAGCGGACCTGGGAGCGGGCGGGGAGATACGCAGTATTTT. It is translated as CASGPGSGRGDTQYF.

The count of this clone is one. This chain links TRBV30 with TRBJ1-5; TRBD1 matches 9 bases. This CDR3 is 19 amino acids long. Germline lookup yields CDR1 GTSNPN and CDR2 SVGIG (reference sequence). V dropped 1 base and J dropped 7; count of bases not matched to a gene: 20. The CDR3 DNA is TGTGCCTGGAGTGGTTCGGGACAGGGATCTAGAGAGGTCATGCAGCCCCAGCATTTT. Translated: CAWSGSGQGSREVMQPQHF.

A single count supports this clone. Other DNA sequences in this specimen translate into the identical CDR3. This rearrangement joins TRBV5-1 to TRBJ2-3; D unresolved. This CDR3 is built from 14 residues. Germline V CDR1 and CDR2: SGHRS, YFSETQ. With 5 bases removed from V and 3 bases from J, the gap between germline ends came to 13 bases. The CDR3 region is CASSPAPGTDTQYF. Here the CDR3 DNA reads TGCGCCAGCAGTCCGGCACCCGGGACAGATACGCAGTATTTT.

This clone was seen once. The J gene is TRBJ2-7, the V gene TRBV19; tentative D call: TRBD1 (6 bases). Germline CDR1 is LNHDA and CDR2 is SQIVND (reference sequence). The CDR3 totals 13 residues. Trimming pared 8 bases from V and 7 bases from J, leaving 18 bases between. CDR3 sequence reads: CASGRGGLEEQYF. The CDR3 coding sequence is TGTGCCAGTGGCAGGGGCGGGTTGGAGGAGCAGTACTTC.

This clone was observed a single time. The chain employs TRBV5-1 and TRBJ2-1; 12 bases match TRBD2. With 0 bases clipped from V and 4 bases from J, the junction kept 2 bases outside the gene matches. The CDR3 is 16 amino acids. Germline V gene data show CDR1 as SGHRS and CDR2 as YFSETQ. The DNA for the CDR3 is TGCGCCAGCAGCTTGGGACTAGCGGGAGTATACAATGAGCAGTTCTTC. It specifies CASSLGLAGVYNEQFF. The variable domain in full, completed from reference TRBV5-1 and TRBJ2-1, reads KAGVTQTPRYLIKTRGQQVTLSCSPISGHRSVSWYQQTPGQGLQFLFEYFSETQRNKGNFPGRFSGRQFSNSRSEMNVSTLELGDSALYLCASSLGLAGVYNEQFFGPGTRLTVL.

The chain joins TRBV25-1 to TRBJ2-7, with D unresolved. The CDR3 length is 14 residues. V dropped 0 bases and J dropped 2 bases, with 8 bases sitting between them. CDR1 and CDR2 from the germline V gene are MGHDK and SYGVNS. The CDR3 coding sequence is TGTGCCAGCAGTGAATATGGCAGGACCTACGAGCAGTACTTC. Translating it yields CASSEYGRTYEQYF.

Only one count was recorded for this clone. The V and J genes are TRBV19 and TRBJ2-7; 7 bases match TRBD1. The CDR3 loop spans 13 amino acids. The V segment lost 8 bases and the J segment 2 bases; nucleotides outside the gene matches: 6. The germline gives CDR1 LNHDA, CDR2 SQIVND (reference sequence). The CDR3 region is CASRRQGAYEQYF. The DNA of the CDR3 is TGTGCCAGTCGAAGACAGGGAGCCTACGAGCAGTACTTC.

The gene calls are TRBV27 and TRBJ1-2; TRBD1 aligns across 12 bases. This CDR3 has 15 residues. Looked up from germline, CDR1 is MNHEY and CDR2 is SMNVEV (reference sequence). Trimming removed 2 bases from V and 8 bases from J; junction bases left unmatched: 6. DNA of the CDR3: TGTGCCAGCAGTTTAGGGACAGGGGGCGTGCGGGGCTACACCTTC. This encodes CASSLGTGGVRGYTF.

The chain links TRBV6-5 to TRBJ2-1; 10 bases are shared with TRBD2. Germline loops: CDR1 MNHEY, CDR2 SVGAGI. The CDR3 is made up of 15 amino acids. J gave up 7 bases and V 7 bases, and 10 bases lay outside the gene matches. CDR3 coding DNA: TGTGCCAGCAACGGACAGGGACTAGCGCCTAATGAGCAGTTCTTC. Its translation is CASNGQGLAPNEQFF.

This rearrangement joins TRBV7-3 to TRBJ2-1, with 12 bases lining up with TRBD2. Germline loops: CDR1 SGHTA, CDR2 FQGTGA. V trimming: 2 bases; J trimming: 6 bases; junction bases outside the gene matches: 5. The CDR3 is 16 residues long. In DNA, the CDR3 is TGTGCCAGCAGCTTATCAGGGGGACTAGCGGGCAATGAGCAGTTCTTC. Its protein product is CASSLSGGLAGNEQFF. The full variable domain, with the rest looked up from reference TRBV7-3 and TRBJ2-1, is GAGVSQTPSNKVTEKGKYVELRCDPISGHTALYWYRQSLGQGPEFLIYFQGTGAADDSGLPNDRFFAVRPEGSVSTLKIQRTERGDSAVYLCASSLSGGLAGNEQFFGPGTRLTVL.

V usage is TRBV29-1 and J usage is TRBJ1-2; the match to TRBD1 covers 9 bases. After removal of 4 bases from V and 3 bases from J, the junction contained 12 bases not matched to a gene. Germline CDR1 and CDR2: SQVTM and ANQGSEA. The CDR3 extends over 16 amino acids. Here the CDR3 DNA reads TGCAGCGTTGCACAAAGGGGAACAGGGGGCTACTATGGCTACACCTTC. Protein product: CSVAQRGTGGYYGYTF.

The V gene is TRBV7-7, the J gene TRBJ2-3; D unclear. Germline lookup yields CDR1 SSHAT and CDR2 FNYEAQ (reference sequence). This CDR3 is built from 13 residues. The CDR3 region is CAPSTQSTDTQYF. CDR3 DNA: TGTGCTCCATCTACTCAAAGCACAGATACGCAGTATTTT.

This chain links TRBV11-3 with TRBJ2-5; 9 positions agree with TRBD1. CDR3 length: 13 amino acids. After removal of 4 bases from V and 10 bases from J, the junction contained 7 bases not matched to a gene. Per the germline V gene, CDR1 is SGHNT and CDR2 is YENEEA. The CDR3 protein is CASSSGTGTFQYF. In DNA, the CDR3 is TGTGCCAGCAGCTCCGGGACAGGGACTTTCCAGTACTTC.

This chain joins TRBV18 and TRBJ1-1, with D possibly matching TRBD1 (6 bases). CDR1 is KGHSH, CDR2 LQKENI, per germline. The CDR3 has 12 amino acids. Trimming pared 1 base from V and 8 bases from J, leaving 8 bases between. The CDR3 DNA is TGTGCCAGCTCACCACTACAGGGAGAAGCTTTCTTT. Protein: CASSPLQGEAFF.

V usage is TRBV5-4 and J usage is TRBJ2-7; 8 bases are a match to TRBD2. CDR1 is SGHNT and CDR2 is YYREEE in the germline V gene (reference sequence). The CDR3 runs 14 residues. The V gene end was trimmed by 4 bases and the J gene end by 5 bases; junction bases not matched to a gene: 8. The CDR3 region has the DNA TGTGCCAGCAGCCCAGCGGGAGTTTTTCACGAGCAGTACTTC. Residues: CASSPAGVFHEQYF.

This sequence joins TRBV10-2 and TRBJ2-5; 10 nucleotides agree with TRBD2. CDR1 is WSHSY and CDR2 is SAAADI in the germline V gene. Germline trimming cut 4 bases from V and 3 bases from J; bases unmatched to any gene: 11. This CDR3 is built from 17 residues. The CDR3: CASSALSNSGRKETQYF. CDR3 sequence (DNA): TGCGCCAGCAGTGCATTATCTAATAGCGGGAGGAAAGAGACCCAGTACTTC.

The V and J genes are TRBV5-4 and TRBJ2-4, with 7 positions matching TRBD1. Germline CDR1 is SGHNT and CDR2 is YYREEE (reference sequence). This CDR3 is built from 17 residues. The junction had 14 bases not matched to a gene; V was cut back by 4 bases and J by 4 bases. DNA of the CDR3: TGTGCCAGCAGCCCAGGGGGTGAGGGGGCGAGGAAAAACATTCAGTACTTC. Amino acids: CASSPGGEGARKNIQYF. The full variable domain, rest sourced from reference TRBV5-4 and TRBJ2-4, is ETGVTQSPTHLIKTRGQQVTLRCSSQSGHNTVSWYQQALGQGPQFIFQYYREEENGRGNFPPRFSGLQFPNYSSELNVNALELDDSALYLCASSPGGEGARKNIQYFGAGTRLSVL.

Only a few counts were recorded for this clone. The V call is TRBV2, the J call TRBJ1-5, with D perhaps matching TRBD1 (6 bases). The V gene's germline CDR1 is SNHLY and CDR2 FYNNEI. The length of the CDR3 is 15 residues. V shed 8 bases and J shed 4 bases, with 18 bases lying between them. The CDR3 bases are TGTGCCAGCCCTAGGGACACTCTTGGAAATCAGCCCCAGCATTTT. It specifies CASPRDTLGNQPQHF.

J is TRBJ1-5 and V is TRBV4-1; D is unclear. CDR3 size: 16 residues. The germline CDR1 and CDR2 sequences are MGHRA and YSYEKL. Trimming removed 1 base from V and 0 bases from J, with 10 bases in between. CDR3 protein: CASSQGTQNSNQPQHF. The DNA for the CDR3 is TGCGCCAGCAGCCAAGGTACACAAAATAGCAATCAGCCCCAGCATTTT.